Below, 10 T cell receptor beta chains from the same sample are listed, as sequenced in a study of blood T cell repertoires in COVID-19. Profiled with immunoSEQ multiplex PCR; TCRdb holds only in-frame clones, not every one. This sample has 200,000 to 250,000 clones, with roughly 81% found just once. Sequencing was done on a sample of peripheral blood. The receptors shown here come from a woman at least 80 years old with COVID-19, enrolled during active disease.

This clone was picked up one time. The chain joins TRBV18 to TRBJ2-1, with 9 bases that match TRBD1. The germline gives CDR1 KGHSH, CDR2 LQKENI. V gave up 4 bases and J gave up 4 bases; unmatched junction bases: 5. CDR3 length: 15 residues. The CDR3 DNA sequence: TGTGCCAGCTCACGGCGACAGGGGGAATACAATGAGCAGTTCTTC. Protein: CASSRRQGEYNEQFF.

The chain is built from TRBV5-1 and TRBJ1-2; D might be TRBD1 (6 bases). The V and J ends lost 4 bases and 7 bases respectively, with 14 bases between them. The CDR3 is made up of 13 amino acids. CDR1 and CDR2 from the germline V gene are SGHRS and YFSETQ. In DNA form, the CDR3 reads TGCGCCAGCAGCGTACAGGGAAATAGTGGCTACACCTTC. It is translated as CASSVQGNSGYTF.

The V call is TRBV28, the J call TRBJ2-7; a weak D match, TRBD1 (6 bases). CDR1 and CDR2 from the germline V gene are MDHEN and SYDVKM. V lost 5 bases to trimming and J lost 3 bases, with 17 bases between them. The length of the CDR3 is 15 residues. CDR3 loop: CASSPRGTAIYEQYF. In DNA form, the CDR3 reads TGTGCCAGCAGTCCCAGGGGAACTGCGATCTACGAGCAGTACTTC.

This rearrangement joins TRBV30 to TRBJ2-2; D possibly corresponds to TRBD1 (5 bases). V was trimmed by 2 bases and J by 3 bases, leaving 16 bases between them. The germline CDR1 and CDR2 sequences are GTSNPN and SVGIG (reference sequence). The CDR3 sequence is 16 residues long. The CDR3 sequence is CAWSHFQGQDTGELFF. DNA for the CDR3: TGTGCCTGGAGTCACTTTCAGGGCCAGGACACCGGGGAGCTGTTTTTT. The complete variable domain, with remaining parts taken from reference TRBV30 and TRBJ2-2, reads SQTIHQWPATLVQPVGSPLSLECTVEGTSNPNLYWYRQAAGRGLQLLFYSVGIGQISSEVPQNLSASRPQDRQFILSSKKLLLSDSGFYLCAWSHFQGQDTGELFFGEGSRLTVL.

The V call is TRBV27, the J call TRBJ2-1; 8 bases align to TRBD2. CDR1 is MNHEY and CDR2 is SMNVEV in the germline V gene (reference sequence). V gave up 1 base and J gave up 6 bases; unmatched junction bases: 11. The CDR3 is 17 amino acids. The CDR3 sequence is CASSLLPYGGALNEQFF. The CDR3 DNA reads TGTGCCAGCAGTTTATTGCCCTACGGGGGGGCCCTCAATGAGCAGTTCTTC.

The V gene is TRBV7-2, the J gene TRBJ2-5; 7 nucleotides line up with TRBD1. The V and J ends lost 2 bases and 0 bases, in that order; junction bases with no gene match: 6. The length of the CDR3 is 16 residues. From germline, CDR1 is SGHTA and CDR2 FQGNSA. The CDR3 DNA sequence: TGTGCCAGCAGCTTAACGGGGACAGCAAACCAAGAGACCCAGTACTTC. Its protein is CASSLTGTANQETQYF.

This clone came up once. V gene TRBV19 combines with J gene TRBJ2-7; D may be TRBD2 (6 bases). Germline V gene sequence: CDR1 LNHDA, CDR2 SQIVND (reference sequence). CDR3 length: 14 amino acids. Trimming pared 4 bases from V and 3 bases from J, leaving 13 bases between. The DNA of the CDR3 is TGTGCCAGTAGTAAGCCAGGGAGGAACTACGAGCAGTACTTC. Translation: CASSKPGRNYEQYF.

This clone was counted between two and nine times. The gene calls are TRBV2 and TRBJ2-5, with TRBD1 matching over 12 bases. Trimming removed 6 bases from V and 4 bases from J; junction bases left unmatched: 6. This CDR3 has 15 residues. Per germline, CDR1 SNHLY and CDR2 FYNNEI. As DNA, the CDR3 is TGTGCCAGCAGGATGGGACAGGGGGCGCGAGAGACCCAGTACTTC. Translation: CASRMGQGARETQYF.

The gene calls are TRBV4-1 and TRBJ2-3; D possibly corresponds to TRBD1 (5 bases). This CDR3 contains 17 residues. V was cut by 3 bases and J by 1 base, with 17 bases left in between. Germline V CDR1 and CDR2: MGHRA, YSYEKL. This CDR3 is CASSHGRTSLGTDTQYF. Written as DNA, the CDR3 is TGCGCCAGCAGCCACGGGCGGACATCTCTAGGCACAGATACGCAGTATTTT.

The J gene is TRBJ2-2, the V gene TRBV13; TRBD1 matches 8 bases. The V gene's germline CDR1 is PRHDT and CDR2 FYEKMQ (reference sequence). There are 16 residues in the CDR3. V was clipped by 5 bases and J by 7 bases; unmatched bases: 12. CDR3 DNA: TGTGCCAGCAGCCCACAAAGGACAGGGTGGGGCGGGGAGCTGTTTTTT. Translating it yields CASSPQRTGWGGELFF.